These T cell receptor beta chains were read from a single sample in a study of T cell repertoires in cytomegalovirus infection. Using its own MiXCR run on the reads, TCRdb lists one record per CDR3 protein. The sample lists 250,000 or so distinct CDR3 sequences; approximately 15% were seen once. Sequencing used CD8+ T cells from PBMCs. The receptors originated from a human donor in good health (CMV status not recorded). Some clones in this sample may be carry-over from other donors' samples. Both conserved end residues are part of each CDR3. D genes are given only for firm matches. Clone size is stated in some rows and not others, as once, few, many or a class when expanded.

J gene,V gene,clone size,D gene,CDR3 DNA,CDR3 protein
TRBJ2-7,TRBV28,few,TRBD2,TGTGCCAGCAGTGCCCGACTAGCGGGGGAAGAGCAGTACTTC,CASSARLAGEEQYF
TRBJ2-7,TRBV12-3/TRBV12-4,few,NA,TGTGCCAGCACCCGAGGGGCGGGGCCCTCCTACGAGCAGTACTTC,CASTRGAGPSYEQYF
TRBJ2-7,TRBV20-1,NA,NA,TGCAGTGCTGACCCGACCGGGACTGGCTTCTACGAGCAGTACTTC,CSADPTGTGFYEQYF
TRBJ1-5,TRBV10-3,NA,NA,TGTGCCATCAGTGAGTCGGGGGAGGGCAATCAGCCCCAGCATTTT,CAISESGEGNQPQHF
TRBJ1-1,TRBV15,few,NA,TGTGCCACCAGCAGAGAAGGTGCCGGGAGAGAAGCTTTCTTT,CATSREGAGREAFF
TRBJ2-3,TRBV5-8,few,TRBD1,TGTGCCAGCAGCCCGACAGGGTTTGGCACAGATACGCAGTATTTT,CASSPTGFGTDTQYF
TRBJ1-5,TRBV7-8,many,NA,TGTGCCAGCAGCTTCGGCTTTAATCAGCCCCAGCATTTT,CASSFGFNQPQHF
TRBJ1-3,TRBV28,few,NA,TGTGCCAGCAGTTCCATCGGCGGAGGTGGAAACACCATATATTTT,CASSSIGGGGNTIYF
TRBJ1-1,TRBV7-9,NA,NA,TGTGCCAGCAGCCTGGAGGGGATAATGAACACTGAAGCTTTCTTT,CASSLEGIMNTEAFF
TRBJ2-5,TRBV20-1,few,NA,TGCAGTGCTACCTTGCCGGGGATAGTGGAGACCCAGTACTTC,CSATLPGIVETQYF
TRBJ2-1,TRBV6-5,few,TRBD1,TGTGCCAGCAGCGCCGGGACAGGGATCTACAATGAGCAGTTCTTC,CASSAGTGIYNEQFF
TRBJ1-5,TRBV29-1,NA,NA,TGCAGCGTCAAGGGCGCGTCAGGGGATATCGGAGTCTATCAGCCCCAGCATTTT,CSVKGASGDIGVYQPQHF
TRBJ2-7,TRBV12-3/TRBV12-4,many,NA,TGTGCCAGCAGTGAGGTCAAGGGCGAGCAGTACTTC,CASSEVKGEQYF
TRBJ2-1,TRBV2,NA,NA,TGTGCCAGCAGTGGGAGCGAGCCGGAGAACTACAATGAGCAGTTCTTC,CASSGSEPENYNEQFF
TRBJ1-1,TRBV27,few,NA,TGTGCCAGCATTAAGGGGTTTGAAGCTTTCTTT,CASIKGFEAFF
TRBJ2-1,TRBV5-6,NA,TRBD2,TGTGCCAGCAGCTTGGGGCCTAGCGGGGCCTACAATGAGCAGTTCTTC,CASSLGPSGAYNEQFF
TRBJ2-7,TRBV29-1,many,NA,TGCAGCGTTGAAGATCAAGGGACAAATTACGAGCAGTACTTC,CSVEDQGTNYEQYF
TRBJ2-5,TRBV2,many,TRBD2,TGTGCCAGCAGTGGGATCCACGGGGGGAATCCGGAGACCCAGTACTTC,CASSGIHGGNPETQYF
TRBJ2-1,TRBV7-8,NA,TRBD2,TGTGCCAGCAGCACTCCTGGGACTAGCGGGGTTAACAATGAGCAGTTCTTC,CASSTPGTSGVNNEQFF
TRBJ2-1,TRBV6-1,many,NA,TGTGCCAGCAGTGAGGGTAATGGCCTCAATGAGCAGTTCTTC,CASSEGNGLNEQFF
TRBJ2-7,TRBV28,NA,NA,TGTGCCAGCAGTAAATCGGCTAGCTCCCACGAGCAGTACTTC,CASSKSASSHEQYF
TRBJ2-1,TRBV2,few,TRBD2,TGTGCCAGCAACTTCGGGACTAATTTAGGCGGTGAGCAGTTCTTC,CASNFGTNLGGEQFF
TRBJ2-7,TRBV7-9,few,NA,TGTGCCAGCAGCTTCGAGGGTAACTCCTACGAGCAGTACTTC,CASSFEGNSYEQYF
TRBJ1-5,TRBV27,few,NA,NA,CASSFGAGNQPQHF
TRBJ2-7,TRBV6-5,NA,NA,TGTGCCAGCAGGCAGGGGACATACTACGAGCAGTACTTC,CASRQGTYYEQYF
TRBJ1-4,TRBV27,few,NA,TGTGCCAGCAGTTTATCGAGCAGGGGTGCAACTAATGAAAAACTGTTTTTT,CASSLSSRGATNEKLFF
TRBJ2-5,TRBV7-7,few,NA,TGTGCTAGCAGCTGGGCAGCTCAAGAGACCCAGTACTTC,CASSWAAQETQYF
TRBJ2-7,TRBV7-9,many,TRBD1,TGTGCCAGCAGCTCCTCCCAGAAGGGGGCAACCTACGAGCAGTACTTC,CASSSSQKGATYEQYF
TRBJ2-1,TRBV4-1,once,TRBD2,TGCGCCAGCAGCCAAGTTAGCGGGGGACCTTACAATGAGCAGTTCTTC,CASSQVSGGPYNEQFF
TRBJ1-2,TRBV27,few,TRBD1,TGTGCCAGCAGTCCAGGGACAGGGTTGGGCTACACCTTC,CASSPGTGLGYTF
TRBJ1-2,TRBV12-3/TRBV12-4,NA,NA,TGTGCCAGCAGCCCAATCTCAGGGTTCCCCACCTTC,CASSPISGFPTF
TRBJ2-7,TRBV5-6,few,NA,TGTGCCAGCAGCCCGGGACGGCCGGGGAACGAGCAGTACTTC,CASSPGRPGNEQYF
TRBJ2-7,TRBV28,NA,NA,TGTGCCAGCACTTCGACAGAGTCCTACGAGCAGTACTTC,CASTSTESYEQYF
TRBJ2-1,TRBV20-1,NA,NA,TGCAGTGCTAGCCGGGGGACCTACAATGAGCAGTTCTTC,CSASRGTYNEQFF
TRBJ1-5,TRBV27,NA,NA,TGTGCCAGCAACCCCGGACCGATAGGGAAAGGAAGCAATCAGCCCCAGCATTTT,CASNPGPIGKGSNQPQHF
TRBJ2-5,TRBV11-1,many,NA,TGTGCCAGCAGCTTAGGTAGGACCAGCCAAGAGACCCAGTACTTC,CASSLGRTSQETQYF
TRBJ1-1,TRBV7-8,many,NA,TGTGCCATTAGGGGGGTTGGCACTGAAGCTTTCTTT,CAIRGVGTEAFF
TRBJ1-2,TRBV12-3/TRBV12-4,NA,TRBD1,TGTGCCAGTGCGGGGCAGGGACAGGATGGCTACACCTTC,CASAGQGQDGYTF
TRBJ2-7,TRBV7-2,many,NA,TGTGCCAGCAGCTCCCAGTGGGACTTCGACGAGCAGTACTTC,CASSSQWDFDEQYF
TRBJ2-7,TRBV10-3,NA,TRBD1,TGTGCCATCAGTTTAACTTCCGGGACAGGAACCTACGAGCAGTACTTC,CAISLTSGTGTYEQYF
TRBJ2-7,TRBV2,NA,TRBD1,TGTGCCAGCCGTCCCAGGGCAGGGGGATCCTACGAGCAGTACTTC,CASRPRAGGSYEQYF
TRBJ1-1,TRBV7-6,NA,NA,TGTGCCAGCAGCTTAGCCTTTATAGCTGGGGGGGGGGACGGGAGTATCTCCAACACTGAAGCTTTCTTT,CASSLAFIAGGGDGSISNTEAFF
TRBJ1-6,TRBV13,few,NA,TGTGCCAGCAGTAACCGTATGGATTCACCCCTCCACTTT,CASSNRMDSPLHF
TRBJ2-5,TRBV14,many,NA,TGTGCCAGCACCCTAGTGCACCTAAGAGAGACCCAGTACTTC,CASTLVHLRETQYF
TRBJ2-5,TRBV7-2,few,NA,TGTGCCAGCAGCTTAGAAATGGGGCAGGGGGGTGGGGAGACCCAGTACTTC,CASSLEMGQGGGETQYF